These 3 T cell receptor beta chains originate from one sample sequenced in a study of technical replicates of blood from several donors. Data came from immunoSEQ multiplex PCR; TCRdb stores just in-frame clones and leaves some out. Among about 80,000 clones, around 97% were seen once, and the ten largest hold over 0.15%. The sequenced sample was T cells isolated from PBMCs. The receptors derive from a human donor in good health.

In this sample, this clone turned up once. CDR3 amino acids: CASSLASGSYEQYF. CDR3 sequence (DNA): TGTGCCAGCAGTCTTGCCTCAGGCTCCTACGAGCAGTACTTC. The chain has TRBV28 and TRBJ2-7, with unresolved D. CDR1 and CDR2 from the germline V gene are MDHEN and SYDVKM. The V gene lost 5 bases and the J gene lost 0 bases, with 11 bases spanning the gap. The CDR3 extends over 14 amino acids.

This chain connects TRBV29-1 to TRBJ2-7; D unresolved. The V gene's germline CDR1 is SQVTM and CDR2 ANQGSEA. Trimming pared 6 bases from V and 0 bases from J, leaving 12 bases between. The CDR3 sequence is 13 residues long. The CDR3 sequence is CSVWAPGSYEQYF. Here the CDR3 DNA reads TGCAGCGTATGGGCTCCAGGCTCCTACGAGCAGTACTTC.

This clone was recorded only once. The chain combines TRBV7-9 with TRBJ1-1; D may be TRBD1 (6 bases). The CDR3 is 15 amino acids. V was cut by 1 base and J by 5 bases, with 14 bases left in between. Germline values: CDR1 SEHNR, CDR2 FQNEAQ (reference sequence). The CDR3 loop is CASSLGEGGRTEAFF. The DNA of the CDR3 is TGTGCCAGCAGCTTAGGAGAAGGGGGAAGAACTGAAGCTTTCTTT.